This paragraph reports one TCR beta chain. Its antigen is unknown. The sample is drawn from a study of shared clonotypes between healthy human individuals. Study outcomes and limitations: Tissues were not sampled, only blood, and their repertoires likely differ. The study found approximately 5% of naive CD4 clonotypes shared across a few donors.

In the original analysis: As immunoSEQ supplied junction-only sequences (without quality scores), filtering differed. The data were produced by immunoSEQ multiplex PCR, yet TCRdb's version contains in-frame clones alone and is incomplete. V, J and clone size reflect that table, while D and trimming were determined from the DNA. In the table there are approximately 500,000 clones, 90% to 96% of which are singletons. CDR3 size: 16 residues. After removal of 2 bases from V and 0 bases from J, the junction contained 5 bases not matched to a gene. The germline V gene encodes CDR1 KGHSH and CDR2 LQKENI. This chain links TRBV18 with TRBJ2-3, with 7 positions matching TRBD1. Material: naive CD4+ T cells sorted from blood. The subset was: CD45RA+ positively selected. The receptor comes from a woman under 40 in good health. The CDR3 sequence: CASSPIGQASTDTQYF. The CDR3, as DNA: TGTGCCAGCTCACCAATCGGACAGGCGAGCACAGATACGCAGTATTTT.